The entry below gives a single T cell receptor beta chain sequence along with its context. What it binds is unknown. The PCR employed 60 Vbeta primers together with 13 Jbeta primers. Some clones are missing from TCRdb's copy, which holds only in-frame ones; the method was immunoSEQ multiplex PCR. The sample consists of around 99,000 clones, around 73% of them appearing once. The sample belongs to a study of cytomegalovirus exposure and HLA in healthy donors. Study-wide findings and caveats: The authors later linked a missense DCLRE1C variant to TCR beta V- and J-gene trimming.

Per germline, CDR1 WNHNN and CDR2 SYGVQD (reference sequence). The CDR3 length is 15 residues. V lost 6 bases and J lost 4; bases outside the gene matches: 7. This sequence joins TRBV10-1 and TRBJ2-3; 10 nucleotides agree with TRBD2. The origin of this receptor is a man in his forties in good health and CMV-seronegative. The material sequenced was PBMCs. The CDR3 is CASREAGGPADTQYF. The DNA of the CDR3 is TGCGCCAGCAGGGAAGCGGGAGGGCCGGCAGATACGCAGTATTTT.